The T cell receptor beta chain described here comes from a study of low-dose radiotherapy and immunotherapy resistance in tumors. Study at large: Members of Cohort 1 were treated with 0.5 Gy per fraction every 2 weeks. The prescribed total PTV dose was 6.5 Gy.

Trimming cost V 6 bases and J 1 base, with 7 bases left between them. The CDR3 runs 13 residues. Germline values: CDR1 LNHDA, CDR2 SQIVND (reference sequence). The table lists this clonotype with many counts. Noted time point: after trial treatment. The sample's treatment: LDRT plus nivolumab, ipilimumab, low-dose cyclophosphamide and aspirin (RACIN trial). Both TCRalpha and TCRbeta chains were reverse transcribed with V-gene-specific primers. TCRs were put through 15 to 25 PCR cycles of amplification with Phusion. A constant-region primer and the V-primer adapter served as the primer pair. TCRdb independently ran MiXCR on the reads; one entry per CDR3 protein. The table has around 100,000 distinct CDR3 sequences, roughly 20% seen once.

The sample here was PBMCs, taken after low-dose radiotherapy plus immunotherapy. This sequence was found in a female donor with ovarian cancer. This chain links TRBV19 with TRBJ1-5, with D tentatively TRBD1 (5 bases). The CDR3 is CASSWGSNQPQHF. The CDR3 coding sequence is TGTGCCAGTAGCTGGGGGAGCAATCAGCCCCAGCATTTT.